These 16 T cell receptor beta chains were all obtained from the same sample, sequenced in a study of vaccination and CD4 T cells after COVID-19. Antigen specificity for these receptors is unknown. Cultured CD4+ T-cell DNA underwent Oncomine TCR Beta short-read sequencing. MiXCR, run by TCRdb on the PCR reads, gives a single entry per CDR3 protein. Counted here are 15,000 to 19,000 distinct CDR3 sequences, roughly 43% occurring once; the ten biggest clones make up 4.5% to 7%. As to treatment: 10-day PBMC culture with coronavirus spike peptide pools or control peptides (ViraFEST assay). Sequenced material: CD4+ T cells from blood, cultured in vitro, taken before SARS-CoV-2 vaccination. These receptors were obtained from a human donor who had recovered from COVID-19.

V gene TRBV24-1 combines with J gene TRBJ1-1, with D possibly being TRBD1 (5 bases). Between the trimmed V and J ends, which lost 8 bases and 2 bases, there was a span of 14 bases. Germline V CDR1 and CDR2: KGHDR, SFDVKD. The CDR3 is 14 residues long. In DNA, the CDR3 is TGTGCCACCAAATCGGACATCCAAAACACTGAAGCTTTCTTT. It is translated as CATKSDIQNTEAFF.

The chain links TRBV6-5 to TRBJ2-7, with D uncertain. Germline V CDR1 and CDR2: MNHEY, SVGAGI. The CDR3 is made up of 13 amino acids. Deletions cut 4 bases from V and 3 bases from J, with 10 bases between. The CDR3 is CASSSEALYEQYF. As DNA, the CDR3 is TGTGCCAGCAGTTCCGAGGCACTCTACGAGCAGTACTTC.

V and J are TRBV25-1 and TRBJ1-6; D perhaps matches TRBD1 (6 bases). V lost 6 bases to trimming and J lost 11 bases, with 17 bases between them. Germline V gene data show CDR1 as MGHDK and CDR2 as SYGVNS. This CDR3 comprises 14 residues. The CDR3 region has the DNA TGTGCCAGCAGCACAACAGGGAAAACGCCACCCCTCCACTTT. Translated: CASSTTGKTPPLHF.

This clonotype turned up a few times. The rearrangement uses TRBV20-1 and TRBJ1-6, with 8 bases fitting TRBD1. Germline lookup yields CDR1 DFQATT and CDR2 SNEGSKA (reference sequence). This CDR3 is built from 15 residues. Trimming cost V 0 bases and J 7 bases; bases outside gene matches: 5. Here the CDR3 reads CSAREGGQVNSPLHF. The CDR3 DNA is TGCAGTGCTAGAGAAGGGGGACAGGTGAATTCACCCCTCCACTTT.

The rearrangement joins TRBV4-3 to TRBJ2-7; 7 nucleotides match TRBD2. Germline values: CDR1 LGHNA, CDR2 YSLEER. This CDR3 has 16 amino acids. V lost 4 bases to trimming and J lost 2 bases; unmatched junction nucleotides: 11. This chain's CDR3 is CASSRNTASGPYEQYF. CDR3 DNA: TGCGCCAGCAGCCGCAATACGGCTAGCGGACCCTACGAGCAGTACTTC.

The V call is TRBV19, the J call TRBJ1-5; the match to TRBD1 covers 9 bases. The CDR3 has 16 amino acids. Germline trimming cut 3 bases from V and 4 bases from J; bases unmatched to any gene: 7. CDR1 and CDR2 (germline): LNHDA, SQIVND (reference sequence). The DNA for the CDR3 is TGTGCCAGTAGTATTCTACGGACAGGGGTTAATCAGCCCCAGCATTTT. This encodes CASSILRTGVNQPQHF.

The chain uses TRBV11-1 and TRBJ1-6, with D hard to call. The CDR3 covers 13 residues. Looked up from germline, CDR1 is SGHAT and CDR2 is FQDESV (reference sequence). With 1 base removed from V and 10 bases from J, the gap between germline ends came to 8 bases. In nucleotides, the CDR3 is TGTGCCAGCAGCTTAGTGAAAGCGTCACCCCTCCACTTT. This translates into CASSLVKASPLHF.

The chain links TRBV18 to TRBJ1-6; D perhaps matches TRBD1 (6 bases). Germline CDR1 is KGHSH and CDR2 is LQKENI. V was shortened by 4 bases and J by 6 bases, with 19 bases between the two germline ends. The CDR3 loop spans 17 amino acids. The CDR3 DNA reads as TGTGCCAGCTCACTCACAGGGAGTAACATCCTTAATTCACCCCTCCACTTT. Amino acid sequence: CASSLTGSNILNSPLHF.

The rearrangement links TRBV20-1 to TRBJ2-3; possibly TRBD2 for D (7 bases). The V end was cut by 1 base, the J end by 6 bases, with 20 bases between. Germline assignment: CDR1 DFQATT and CDR2 SNEGSKA (reference sequence). CDR3 length: 16 amino acids. CDR3 in DNA: TGCAGTGCTAGAGGGTCCAGGGGCGGGAGTAGGGATACGCAGTATTTT. This encodes CSARGSRGGSRDTQYF.

This sequence joins TRBV7-2 and TRBJ2-7, with 9 bases that match TRBD1. CDR1 SGHTA and CDR2 FQGNSA come from the germline V gene. J lost 2 bases, V lost 2 bases, and 1 base had no gene match. The CDR3 is 14 residues long. The CDR3: CASSLWDRAYEQYF. In nucleotides, the CDR3 is TGTGCCAGCAGCTTATGGGACAGGGCCTACGAGCAGTACTTC.

This sequence joins TRBV11-3 and TRBJ2-2; D is ambiguous. V was clipped by 0 bases and J by 4 bases, with 15 bases between them. Looked up from germline, CDR1 is SGHNT and CDR2 is YENEEA. This CDR3 contains 17 residues. The CDR3, as DNA: TGTGCCAGCAGCTTAGATATGTCCGGGTTTATCACCGGGGAGCTGTTTTTT. The encoded protein is CASSLDMSGFITGELFF.

The J gene is TRBJ1-2, the V gene TRBV30; D perhaps matches TRBD1 (6 bases). The CDR3 extends over 12 amino acids. CDR1 GTSNPN and CDR2 SVGIG come from the germline V gene (reference sequence). Trimming stripped 8 bases from V and 5 bases from J, with 15 bases between. The CDR3 DNA follows: TGTGCCATGGAACGGGACACTTATGGCTACACCTTC. This sequence encodes CAMERDTYGYTF.

The V gene is TRBV5-4, the J gene TRBJ1-2; 8 nucleotides agree with TRBD1. The germline V gene encodes CDR1 SGHNT and CDR2 YYREEE (reference sequence). The CDR3 has 14 residues. V shed 4 bases and J 4 bases; nucleotides not matched to a gene: 6. CDR3: CASSPDRAGYGYTF. The CDR3 bases are TGTGCCAGCAGCCCGGACAGGGCAGGCTATGGCTACACCTTC.

This sequence joins TRBV28 and TRBJ1-1, with TRBD1 matching 7 bases. CDR1 is MDHEN and CDR2 is SYDVKM in the germline V gene. The J segment lost 1 base and the V segment lost 1 base, leaving 3 bases of the junction unmatched. This CDR3 has 15 residues. The chain's CDR3 is CASSLLWDRNTEAFF. CDR3 bases: TGTGCCAGCAGTTTATTGTGGGACAGGAACACTGAAGCTTTCTTT.

This chain uses TRBV12-3 or TRBV12-4 with TRBJ2-7; D is unclear. This CDR3 comprises 13 residues. V lost 6 bases and J lost 0, with 9 bases in between. The CDR3 DNA follows: TGTGCCAGCAGGGGCGGCCACTCCTACGAGCAGTACTTC. Its protein is CASRGGHSYEQYF.

V usage is TRBV27 and J usage is TRBJ2-1, with no clear D. The CDR3 contains 13 residues. Germline CDR1 is MNHEY and CDR2 is SMNVEV (reference sequence). V was trimmed by 6 bases and J by 0 bases, leaving 6 bases between them. In DNA form, the CDR3 reads TGTGCCAGCAGACAGAGCTCCTACAATGAGCAGTTCTTC. Amino acid sequence: CASRQSSYNEQFF.